The sequence of this T cell receptor (beta chain) was determined in a study of graft-versus-host responses after intestinal transplantation. Looking at the study overall: Transplantation in recipients was multivisceral, liver-intestinal, or isolated intestinal.

This CDR3 has 16 residues. V gave up 0 bases and J gave up 4 bases, with 17 bases separating them. The germline gives CDR1 GTSNPN, CDR2 SVGIG (reference sequence). A note on this clone: Its cognate antigen is unknown.

Method: immunoSEQ multiplex PCR; TCRdb's copy keeps in-frame clones and lacks some. The table includes about 86,000 clones, around 89% detected once. The source material was unstimulated CD4+ T cells sorted from spleen or lymph node cells, sampled before transplant. This clonotype was sampled from a human donor who was the organ donor for an intestinal transplant. The chain has TRBV30 and TRBJ2-3; D gene unclear. The CDR3 protein is CAWSVRPQLVPDTQYF. The CDR3 nucleotides are TGTGCCTGGAGTGTCCGGCCACAGCTCGTCCCAGATACGCAGTATTTT.